Following are 3 T cell receptor beta chains from one sample sequenced in a study of T-cell memory formation after mild COVID-19. TCRdb used MiXCR to reprocess the 5' RACE reads, holding one entry per CDR3 protein. The sample shows approximately 210,000 distinct CDR3 sequences, under 12% of them seen only once. Input material: PBMCs or a T cell subset sorted from them (not recorded which). The receptors shown here come from a man younger than 35 who had mild COVID-19 (a few samples of this study predate the infection). Cell type and time point are not known.

The V and J genes are TRBV7-9 and TRBJ1-2; the match to TRBD1 covers 8 bases. Germline-derived CDR1 and CDR2 are SEHNR and FQNEAQ (reference sequence). This CDR3 contains 14 residues. The V segment lost 5 bases and the J segment 8 bases; nucleotides outside the gene matches: 10. CDR3 sequence: CASSALVPGGGYTF. CDR3 DNA sequence: TGTGCCAGCAGCGCTCTAGTGCCAGGGGGCGGCTACACCTTC.

The V gene is TRBV7-6, the J gene TRBJ1-3; a weak D match, TRBD1 (5 bases). From germline, CDR1 is SGHVS and CDR2 FNYEAQ. The ends were cut back, 3 bases at V and 2 bases at J, with 14 bases in the middle. This CDR3 is built from 16 residues. CDR3 sequence (DNA): TGTGCCAGCAGCTTGGGAAGAGGGGCTCCTGGAAACACCATATATTTT. It encodes CASSLGRGAPGNTIYF.

The V call is TRBV15, the J call TRBJ2-1; TRBD2 might be the D (5 bases). Germline-derived CDR1 and CDR2 are LNHNV and YYDKDF (reference sequence). V was pared by 5 bases and J by 4 bases, with 21 bases between. CDR3 length: 17 amino acids. The CDR3 spells CATSVKGEGREYNEQFF. The DNA of the CDR3 is TGTGCCACCAGCGTCAAGGGCGAGGGCCGGGAATACAATGAGCAGTTCTTC. Complete variable domain (other parts from reference TRBV15 and TRBJ2-1): DAMVIQNPRYQVTQFGKPVTLSCSQTLNHNVMYWYQQKSSQAPKLLFHYYDKDFNNEADTPDNFQSRRPNTSFCFLDIRSPGLGDTAMYLCATSVKGEGREYNEQFFGPGTRLTVL.